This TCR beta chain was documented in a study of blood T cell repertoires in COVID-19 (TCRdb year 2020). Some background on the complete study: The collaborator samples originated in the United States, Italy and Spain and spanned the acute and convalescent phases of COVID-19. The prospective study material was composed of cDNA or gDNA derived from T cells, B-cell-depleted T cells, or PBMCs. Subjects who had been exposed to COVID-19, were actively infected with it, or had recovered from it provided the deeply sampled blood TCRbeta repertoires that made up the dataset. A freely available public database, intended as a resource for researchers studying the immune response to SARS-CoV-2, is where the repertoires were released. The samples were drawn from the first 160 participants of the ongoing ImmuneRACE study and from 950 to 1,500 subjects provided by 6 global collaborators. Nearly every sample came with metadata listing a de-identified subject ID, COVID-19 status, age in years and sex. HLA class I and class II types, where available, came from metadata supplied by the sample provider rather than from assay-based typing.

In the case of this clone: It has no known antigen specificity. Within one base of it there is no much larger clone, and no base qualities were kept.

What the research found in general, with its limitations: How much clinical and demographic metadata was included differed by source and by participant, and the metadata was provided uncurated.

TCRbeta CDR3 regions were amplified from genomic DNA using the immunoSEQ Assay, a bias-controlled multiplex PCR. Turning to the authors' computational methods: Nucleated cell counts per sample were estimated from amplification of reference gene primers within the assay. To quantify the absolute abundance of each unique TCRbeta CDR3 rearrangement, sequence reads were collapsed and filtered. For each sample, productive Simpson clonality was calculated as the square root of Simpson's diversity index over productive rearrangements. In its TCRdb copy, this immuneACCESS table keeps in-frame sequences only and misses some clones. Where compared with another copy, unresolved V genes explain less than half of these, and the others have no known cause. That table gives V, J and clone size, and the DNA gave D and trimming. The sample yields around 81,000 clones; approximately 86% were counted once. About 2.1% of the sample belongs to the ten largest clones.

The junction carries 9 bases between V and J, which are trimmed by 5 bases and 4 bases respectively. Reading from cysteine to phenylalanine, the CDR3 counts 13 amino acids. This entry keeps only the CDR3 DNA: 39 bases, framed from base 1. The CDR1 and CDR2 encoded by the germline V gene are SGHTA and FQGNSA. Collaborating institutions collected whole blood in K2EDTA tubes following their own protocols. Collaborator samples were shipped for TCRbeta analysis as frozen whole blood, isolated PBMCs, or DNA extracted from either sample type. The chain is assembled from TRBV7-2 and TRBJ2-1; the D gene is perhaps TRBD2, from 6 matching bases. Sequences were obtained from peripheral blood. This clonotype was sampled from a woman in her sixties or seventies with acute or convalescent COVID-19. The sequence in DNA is TGTGCCAGCAGCCCAGGGACTTACAATGAGCAGTTCTTC. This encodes CASSPGTYNEQFF.